These 25 T cell receptor beta chains came from one sample sequenced in a study of T-cell reconstitution after alpha-beta-depleted transplantation in children listed by TCRdb under 2016. Per the publication, the treatment or condition label means: allogeneic hematopoietic cell transplantation with graft depleted of TCRalphabeta T cells and CD19 B cells. The method was PCR. Sequencing instrument: Illumina HiSeq 2500. Molecular barcoding was employed in the preparation of TCR libraries, with unique molecular identifiers being used to normalize TCRbeta repertoire quantification. TCRdb reworked the public reads: Q25 trimming with fastp, MiXCR clone assembly, productive beta chains retained. Duplicate CDR3 protein sequences are folded into a single record with the most common DNA and genes. This sample lists 500,000 to 750,000 distinct CDR3 sequences; about a quarter were detected once. 35% to 40% of the sample is in the top ten clones.

Here the sequenced sample was PBMCs, taken before TCRalphabeta/CD19-depleted stem cell transplant. These receptors were obtained from a boy younger than two with Wiskott-Aldrich syndrome, due to receive a stem cell transplant.

The chain links TRBV18 to TRBJ2-3, with 7 nucleotides matching TRBD1. Germline V gene data show CDR1 as KGHSH and CDR2 as LQKENI. The CDR3 is 16 amino acids. The ends lost 1 base at V and 4 bases at J; junction bases unmatched: 8. This CDR3 reads CASSPLNRGYADTQYF. The CDR3 DNA reads TGTGCCAGCTCACCACTCAACAGGGGATATGCAGATACGCAGTATTTT.

The chain couples TRBV12-3 or TRBV12-4 to TRBJ2-5; 8 bases align to TRBD2. Trimming took 3 bases from V and 4 from J; bases not matched to a gene: 4. The CDR3 is made up of 14 amino acids. The DNA for the CDR3 is TGTGCCAGCAGTTTCCTAGCGGGTTTAGAGACCCAGTACTTC. This translates into CASSFLAGLETQYF.

This clonotype was recorded once. This CDR3 reads CAISEQGGYEQYF. CDR3 nucleotide sequence: TGTGCCATCAGTGAACAGGGGGGGTACGAGCAGTACTTC. The rearrangement links TRBV10-3 to TRBJ2-7; D is possibly TRBD1 (8 bases). Trimming shortened V by 3 bases and J by 4 bases, and 10 bases separated the two germline ends. The CDR3 spans 13 residues. The germline CDR1 and CDR2 sequences are ENHRY and SYGVKD.

This rearrangement joins TRBV20-1 to TRBJ2-1; TRBD2 aligns across 7 bases. This CDR3 contains 15 residues. The V and J ends lost 6 bases and 4 bases, in that order; junction bases with no gene match: 12. Looked up from germline, CDR1 is DFQATT and CDR2 is SNEGSKA (reference sequence). CDR3 loop: CSARTPGLIYNEQFF. The CDR3 DNA reads TGCAGTGCAAGGACCCCGGGACTAATATACAATGAGCAGTTCTTC.

This rearrangement joins TRBV20-1 to TRBJ1-4; maybe TRBD1 (5 bases). Trimming shortened V by 5 bases and J by 5 bases, and 12 bases separated the two germline ends. The CDR3 has 13 residues. Germline V gives CDR1 DFQATT, CDR2 SNEGSKA (reference sequence). The CDR3 nucleotides are TGCAGTGCTGTAGGGGATAGGAATGAAAAACTGTTTTTT. This encodes CSAVGDRNEKLFF.

The gene calls are TRBV29-1 and TRBJ1-3; a weak D match, TRBD1 (5 bases). The V gene lost 2 bases and the J gene lost 3 bases, with 11 bases spanning the gap. Germline-derived CDR1 and CDR2 are SQVTM and ANQGSEA. The CDR3 extends over 14 amino acids. The CDR3 here is CSVEPGVGGNTIYF. The CDR3 DNA follows: TGCAGCGTTGAACCGGGGGTGGGTGGAAACACCATATATTTT.

The chain combines TRBV5-1 with TRBJ2-5; TRBD2 agrees at 10 bases. The junction had 12 bases not matched to a gene; V was cut back by 0 bases and J by 4 bases. The CDR3 extends over 18 amino acids. Germline lookup yields CDR1 SGHRS and CDR2 YFSETQ. CDR3 DNA sequence: TGCGCCAGCAGCTTGGCGCGGCAAGCGGGAGGGCTGTTAGAGACCCAGTACTTC. Its translation is CASSLARQAGGLLETQYF. Using reference TRBV5-1 and TRBJ2-5 for the parts outside the CDR3, the full variable domain is KAGVTQTPRYLIKTRGQQVTLSCSPISGHRSVSWYQQTPGQGLQFLFEYFSETQRNKGNFPGRFSGRQFSNSRSEMNVSTLELGDSALYLCASSLARQAGGLLETQYFGPGTRLLVL.

The chain joins TRBV18 to TRBJ2-1, with 12 bases identical to TRBD2. CDR1 is KGHSH, CDR2 LQKENI, per germline. CDR3 length: 15 residues. Trimming at V came to 3 bases and at J to 8 bases, leaving 5 bases not matched to a gene. CDR3 nucleotides: TGTGCCAGCTCACCTCAACTAGCGGGAGGTCATGAGCAGTTCTTC. Translated: CASSPQLAGGHEQFF. The variable domain in full, completed from reference TRBV18 and TRBJ2-1, reads NAGVMQNPRHLVRRRGQEARLRCSPMKGHSHVYWYRQLPEEGLKFMVYLQKENIIDESGMPKERFSAEFPKEGPSILRIQQVVRGDSAAYFCASSPQLAGGHEQFFGPGTRLTVL.

This chain connects TRBV20-1 to TRBJ2-1; D is unclear. Germline V lookup: CDR1 DFQATT, CDR2 SNEGSKA (reference sequence). V was pared by 0 bases and J by 2 bases, with 8 bases between. This CDR3 is 14 amino acids long. CDR3: CSAREDFAYNEQFF. As DNA, the CDR3 is TGCAGTGCTAGAGAAGACTTTGCCTACAATGAGCAGTTCTTC.

The chain has TRBV5-4 and TRBJ2-7; D is unresolved. Germline-derived CDR1 and CDR2 are SGHNT and YYREEE (reference sequence). This CDR3 region has 14 residues. Trimming left V 0 bases short and J 2 bases short, with 9 bases between. CDR3 in amino acids: CASSLGAVPYEQYF. CDR3 sequence (DNA): TGTGCCAGCAGCTTGGGGGCCGTACCCTACGAGCAGTACTTC.

The chain has TRBV12-3 or TRBV12-4 and TRBJ2-7, with D maybe TRBD2 (5 bases). The CDR3 totals 15 residues. V gave up 7 bases and J gave up 1 base, with 17 bases separating them. CDR3 amino acids: CASTPGVARSYEQYF. The CDR3 DNA reads TGTGCCAGCACTCCCGGGGTAGCTAGGTCCTACGAGCAGTACTTC.

The genes are TRBV5-1 and TRBJ2-1; TRBD2 aligns across 10 bases. The V segment lost 0 bases and the J segment 2 bases; nucleotides outside the gene matches: 2. Germline loops: CDR1 SGHRS, CDR2 YFSETQ. The CDR3 contains 16 residues. CDR3 nucleotide sequence: TGCGCCAGCAGCTTGGCCGGACTAGCGGCCTACAATGAGCAGTTCTTC. This encodes CASSLAGLAAYNEQFF.

This chain joins TRBV28 and TRBJ2-7; maybe TRBD2 (6 bases). The CDR3 extends over 12 amino acids. Trimming removed 6 bases at V and 4 bases at J, with 10 bases between. CDR1 is MDHEN, CDR2 SYDVKM, per germline. The CDR3 here is CASRGRFYEQYF. The CDR3 nucleotides are TGTGCCAGCAGGGGGAGGTTTTACGAGCAGTACTTC.

In its sample, this clonotype was seen a few times. The chain joins TRBV9 to TRBJ1-5; D possibly corresponds to TRBD1 (6 bases). Trimming cost V 1 base and J 4 bases, with 12 bases left between them. The CDR3 has 15 amino acids. From germline, CDR1 is SGDLS and CDR2 YYNGEE. CDR3 sequence (DNA): TGTGCCAGCAGCGTATCAGGGGCCGCAAATCAGCCCCAGCATTTT. It encodes CASSVSGAANQPQHF.

The J gene is TRBJ2-1, the V gene TRBV5-1; tentatively, D is TRBD2 (6 bases). The V and J ends lost 1 base and 7 bases respectively, with 15 bases between them. Germline lookup yields CDR1 SGHRS and CDR2 YFSETQ. The CDR3 length is 15 residues. The CDR3 bases are TGCGCCAGCAGCTTGTTTGCGGGATTTGGGAATGAGCAGTTCTTC. The encoded protein is CASSLFAGFGNEQFF.

This clonotype was seen only a few times. This chain joins TRBV7-2 and TRBJ1-6, with 7 bases fitting TRBD1. J gave up 10 bases and V 3 bases, and 9 bases lay outside the gene matches. Germline CDR1 SGHTA, CDR2 FQGNSA. CDR3 length equals 15 residues. The CDR3 DNA sequence: TGTGCCAGCAGCTTGGGGACAGCGGGCCGATCACCCCTCCACTTT. Translated, it gives CASSLGTAGRSPLHF.

This chain links TRBV24-1 with TRBJ2-1; D is possibly TRBD2 (5 bases). Trimming removed 6 bases at V and 4 bases at J, with 12 bases between. Per germline, CDR1 KGHDR and CDR2 SFDVKD. This CDR3 spans 14 amino acids. The CDR3 loop is CATSRGMGYNEQFF. The DNA of the CDR3 is TGTGCCACCAGTCGGGGAATGGGGTACAATGAGCAGTTCTTC.

The chain employs TRBV29-1 and TRBJ1-1; 9 bases fit TRBD1. The trim removed 7 bases at V and 4 bases at J, leaving 4 bases unmatched. CDR1 is SQVTM and CDR2 is ANQGSEA in the germline V gene. This CDR3 has 12 amino acids. CDR3 nucleotides: TGCAGCGGGGGACAGGGAGGCACTGAAGCTTTCTTT. Protein product: CSGGQGGTEAFF. Full variable domain (missing parts from reference TRBV29-1 and TRBJ1-1): SAVISQKPSRDICQRGTSLTIQCQVDSQVTMMFWYRQQPGQSLTLIATANQGSEATYESGFVIDKFPISRPNLTFSTLTVSNMSPEDSSIYLCSGGQGGTEAFFGQGTRLTVV.

This chain links TRBV28 with TRBJ2-2; D possibly corresponds to TRBD1 (5 bases). This CDR3 contains 14 residues. Germline assignment: CDR1 MDHEN and CDR2 SYDVKM. Trimming left V 5 bases short and J 3 bases short, with 10 bases between. Written as DNA, the CDR3 is TGTGCCAGCAGTGTGACAGCATACACCGGGGAGCTGTTTTTT. Its protein is CASSVTAYTGELFF.

The V and J genes are TRBV5-1 and TRBJ2-2, with unresolved D. This CDR3 spans 15 amino acids. Germline values: CDR1 SGHRS, CDR2 YFSETQ. V gave up 0 bases and J gave up 3 bases, with 9 bases separating them. CDR3 DNA sequence: TGCGCCAGCAGCTTGGCTCCCGCCTACACCGGGGAGCTGTTTTTT. It translates to CASSLAPAYTGELFF.

The rearrangement joins TRBV14 to TRBJ1-1; TRBD1 matches at 8 bases. The CDR3 is 14 amino acids. Germline V CDR1 and CDR2: SGHDN, FVKESK. V was clipped by 1 base and J by 7 bases; unmatched bases: 5. The CDR3 DNA follows: TGTGCCAGCAGCCAAGTTCTCGGGACAGGTGAAGCTTTCTTT. Its protein product is CASSQVLGTGEAFF.

This clonotype was seen more than once but under ten times. The chain joins TRBV27 to TRBJ2-5; tentatively, D is TRBD2 (6 bases). The V gene lost 3 bases and the J gene lost 1 base, with 12 bases spanning the gap. The CDR3 consists of 15 residues. The germline V gene encodes CDR1 MNHEY and CDR2 SMNVEV (reference sequence). CDR3 in DNA: TGTGCCAGCAGTTTCGGGGGAGGCAGCCAAGAGACCCAGTACTTC. Protein: CASSFGGGSQETQYF.

The chain has TRBV7-9 and TRBJ2-7, with D possibly TRBD1 on 6 matching bases. There are 16 residues in the CDR3. Germline CDR1 SEHNR, CDR2 FQNEAQ (reference sequence). V lost 3 bases, J lost 0 bases, and 15 bases lay in between. The CDR3 DNA reads as TGTGCCAGCAGCTTCAGAGGGGACATTCCCTCCTACGAGCAGTACTTC. It codes for CASSFRGDIPSYEQYF.

The V call is TRBV4-2, the J call TRBJ2-3; no firm D call. CDR1 and CDR2 from the germline V gene are LGHNA and YNFKEQ. This CDR3 is built from 17 residues. The V end was cut by 0 bases, the J end by 1 base, with 14 bases between. CDR3 DNA: TGTGCCAGCAGCCAAGAGATTGGAAGATGGGGCACAGATACGCAGTATTTT. Its translation: CASSQEIGRWGTDTQYF.

In this sample, this clonotype turned up a few times. J is TRBJ2-5 and V is TRBV7-7; D is ambiguous. V gave up 4 bases and J gave up 3 bases, with 9 bases separating them. Germline lookup yields CDR1 SSHAT and CDR2 FNYEAQ (reference sequence). The CDR3 has 13 amino acids. The CDR3 sequence: CASSWAVEETQYF. The CDR3 bases are TGTGCCAGCAGCTGGGCGGTGGAAGAGACCCAGTACTTC.